Listed here are 18 T cell receptor beta chains from one sample, sequenced in a study of T-cell reconstitution after alpha-beta-depleted transplantation in children. Construction of the TCRbeta library involved unique molecular identifiers. TCRdb itself ran the PCR reads through MiXCR, one entry per CDR3 protein. The sample yields 600,000 to 700,000 distinct CDR3 sequences, approximately 16% seen once. This specimen consisted of PBMCs from the stem cell graft donor, obtained from the stem cell graft. These receptors were taken from a human donor who donated a stem cell graft to a child with acute myeloid leukemia.

V usage is TRBV28 and J usage is TRBJ2-5, with 7 bases matching TRBD1. Trimming at V came to 5 bases and at J to 7 bases, leaving 13 bases not matched to a gene. Germline assignment: CDR1 MDHEN and CDR2 SYDVKM. The CDR3 consists of 15 residues. The CDR3 nucleotides read TGTGCCAGCAGTACGCCGGGACAGCTAGGGAGGACCCAGTACTTC. Protein: CASSTPGQLGRTQYF.

A few counts support this clonotype. The chain is built from TRBV5-1 and TRBJ2-5; 9 nucleotides match TRBD1. With 3 bases clipped from V and 6 bases from J, the junction kept 6 bases outside the gene matches. CDR1 and CDR2 (germline): SGHRS, YFSETQ. The CDR3 contains 14 residues. The CDR3 spells CASSWDREVKTQYF. CDR3 DNA sequence: TGCGCCAGCAGCTGGGACAGGGAGGTAAAGACCCAGTACTTC.

The chain has TRBV5-1 and TRBJ2-1; D gene unclear. Germline CDR1 SGHRS, CDR2 YFSETQ. The CDR3 is 11 amino acids. V shed 5 bases and J shed 5 bases, with 5 bases lying between them. CDR3 in DNA: TGCGCCAGCAGGCTAAACAATGAGCAGTTCTTC. Its protein is CASRLNNEQFF.

The rearrangement joins TRBV7-9 to TRBJ2-5; D is perhaps TRBD1 (6 bases). Germline lookup yields CDR1 SEHNR and CDR2 FQNEAQ (reference sequence). Deletions cut 4 bases from V and 5 bases from J, with 20 bases between. The CDR3 spans 16 residues. The DNA of the CDR3 is TGTGCCAGCAGCTCCCTCCAGACAGGACGGAGTGAGACCCAGTACTTC. Its translation is CASSSLQTGRSETQYF.

This clonotype came up many times. At one end the junction does not follow the germline gene, possibly because of a read error. This chain uses TRBV7-3 with TRBJ1-1, with 8 bases fitting TRBD1. In germline, CDR1 is SGHTA, CDR2 FQGTGA. The CDR3 totals 15 residues. The CDR3 here is CASSLRTGRDTEASF. The CDR3 nucleotides are TGTGCCAGCAGCCTGCGGACAGGGAGGGACACTGAAGCTTCCTTT.

The rearrangement joins TRBV20-1 to TRBJ1-6; no reliable D call. The CDR3 consists of 13 residues. V lost 2 bases to trimming and J lost 7 bases, with 9 bases between them. The germline CDR1 and CDR2 sequences are DFQATT and SNEGSKA (reference sequence). DNA for the CDR3: TGCAGTGCTAGAAGTGCGCGGAATTCACCCCTCCACTTT. This encodes CSARSARNSPLHF.

This clonotype was counted at least ten times. The J gene is TRBJ2-1, the V gene TRBV28; D call uncertain. This CDR3 comprises 14 residues. Germline V gene data show CDR1 as MDHEN and CDR2 as SYDVKM. Trimming shortened V by 4 bases and J by 0 bases, and 7 bases separated the two germline ends. The CDR3 region has the DNA TGTGCCAGCAGTTGGCAATCCTCCTACAATGAGCAGTTCTTC. Its translation: CASSWQSSYNEQFF.

This chain joins TRBV27 and TRBJ2-2, with D possibly being TRBD1 or TRBD2 (6 bases each). Germline assignment: CDR1 MNHEY and CDR2 SMNVEV (reference sequence). Trimming took off 3 bases at V and 4 bases at J, with 9 bases between the two ends. The CDR3 runs to 14 residues. The CDR3 loop reads CASSLEGVTGELFF. The CDR3, as DNA: TGTGCCAGCAGTTTGGAGGGGGTCACCGGGGAGCTGTTTTTT.

This clonotype was seen ten or more times. The chain couples TRBV15 to TRBJ2-1; 9 positions agree with TRBD2. CDR1 is LNHNV and CDR2 is YYDKDF in the germline V gene (reference sequence). Germline trimming cut 3 bases from V and 6 bases from J; bases unmatched to any gene: 0. CDR3 size: 13 residues. The CDR3, as DNA: TGTGCCACCAGCAGGACTAGCGGCAATGAGCAGTTCTTC. Amino acid sequence: CATSRTSGNEQFF.

This clonotype was counted a few times. The genes are TRBV30 and TRBJ1-1; no clear D. Germline V CDR1 and CDR2: GTSNPN, SVGIG (reference sequence). CDR3 length: 12 residues. V was cut by 4 bases and J by 0 bases, with 6 bases left in between. CDR3: CAWIRVNTEAFF. The CDR3, as DNA: TGTGCCTGGATTCGCGTGAACACTGAAGCTTTCTTT. Supplemented by reference TRBV30 and TRBJ1-1, the full variable domain reads SQTIHQWPATLVQPVGSPLSLECTVEGTSNPNLYWYRQAAGRGLQLLFYSVGIGQISSEVPQNLSASRPQDRQFILSSKKLLLSDSGFYLCAWIRVNTEAFFGQGTRLTVV.

The chain uses TRBV14 and TRBJ1-1; the D is unclear. The V gene's germline CDR1 is SGHDN and CDR2 FVKESK. The CDR3 consists of 15 residues. Trimming stripped 0 bases from V and 7 bases from J, with 15 bases between. CDR3 protein: CASSQDGREILEAFF. In nucleotides, the CDR3 is TGTGCCAGCAGCCAAGATGGGAGAGAGATACTTGAAGCTTTCTTT.

This clonotype was seen at least ten times. The chain's CDR3 is CASSPQGQIAGGLFQETQYF. Written as DNA, the CDR3 is TGTGCCAGCAGTCCTCAGGGCCAAATAGCGGGGGGCCTATTCCAAGAGACCCAGTACTTC. This rearrangement joins TRBV27 to TRBJ2-5; 10 nucleotides match TRBD2. Germline V gene lookup returns CDR1 MNHEY and CDR2 SMNVEV (reference sequence). J lost 1 base, V lost 5 bases, and 19 bases had no gene match. The length of the CDR3 is 20 residues.

This clonotype was counted a single time. At one end, the junction sequence differs from germline, possibly due to a read error. V usage is TRBV29-1 and J usage is TRBJ1-1, with D possibly matching TRBD1 (6 bases). Germline-derived CDR1 and CDR2 are SQVTM and ANQGSEA. CDR3 length equals 14 residues. The CDR3 DNA reads TGCGGCGTTGCGGGGGGCCGGAGGAACACTGAAGCTTTCTTT. It encodes CGVAGGRRNTEAFF.

The chain employs TRBV5-1 and TRBJ2-1; possibly TRBD1 or TRBD2 for D (5 bases each). The V end lost 3 bases, the J end lost 0 bases, and 10 bases lay between the germline ends. The CDR3 totals 15 residues. CDR1 SGHRS and CDR2 YFSETQ come from the germline V gene. For the CDR3, the DNA is TGCGCCAGCAGCTACCGGGACCGCTCCTACAATGAGCAGTTCTTC. Protein: CASSYRDRSYNEQFF.

The rearrangement joins TRBV7-8 to TRBJ1-4; D call uncertain. Germline V gene data show CDR1 as SGHVS and CDR2 as FQNEAQ. The CDR3 has 13 residues. The germline V and J ends were trimmed by 3 bases and 12 bases, with 14 bases remaining between them. The CDR3 here is CASSLAANGELFF. For the CDR3, the DNA is TGTGCCAGCAGCTTGGCAGCCAACGGGGAACTGTTTTTT.

This clonotype was detected ten times or more. The gene calls are TRBV7-2 and TRBJ1-1; a possible D gene is TRBD1 (5 bases). Germline CDR1 SGHTA, CDR2 FQGNSA. This CDR3 region has 15 residues. The V and J ends lost 0 bases and 4 bases respectively, with 12 bases between them. For the CDR3, the DNA is TGTGCCAGCAGCTTAGCGCAGGGCGCGGGCACTGAAGCTTTCTTT. Translating gives CASSLAQGAGTEAFF.

This clonotype was detected only a few times. The chain employs TRBV7-2 and TRBJ1-1; the match to TRBD1 covers 7 bases. This CDR3 comprises 15 residues. The V segment lost 5 bases and the J segment 3 bases; nucleotides outside the gene matches: 9. Germline lookup yields CDR1 SGHTA and CDR2 FQGNSA. The CDR3 spells CASSRTGVGDTEAFF. The CDR3 nucleotides are TGTGCCAGCAGCCGTACAGGGGTTGGGGACACTGAAGCTTTCTTT.

This CDR3 is CATSRGGRAPDTQYF. The CDR3 nucleotides are TGTGCCACCAGCCGCGGAGGCAGGGCTCCAGATACGCAGTATTTT. The chain recombines TRBV15 with TRBJ2-3, with D perhaps being TRBD1 or TRBD2 (5 bases each). Trimming shortened V by 5 bases and J by 4 bases, and 16 bases separated the two germline ends. The CDR3 spans 15 residues. Germline CDR1 reads LNHNV; CDR2 reads YYDKDF (reference sequence).